The 6 T cell receptor beta chains given below trace back to one sample, sequenced in a study of blood T cell repertoires in COVID-19. TCRdb keeps only in-frame clones here, not all; method: immunoSEQ multiplex PCR. The profile shows under 130,000 clones, roughly nine tenths of them singletons. The source material was peripheral blood. These receptor sequences come from a woman of 80 years or more with acute or convalescent COVID-19.

This chain uses TRBV28 with TRBJ2-7; D perhaps matches TRBD2 (6 bases). The germline CDR1 and CDR2 sequences are MDHEN and SYDVKM. This CDR3 spans 21 amino acids. With 4 bases removed from V and 2 bases from J, the gap between germline ends came to 33 bases. CDR3 in DNA: TGTGCCAGCAGTTCACTCCCCTCTACTAGCTTGGGGTACCTATCAGCCTACGAGCAGTACTTC. Translation: CASSSLPSTSLGYLSAYEQYF.

CDR3 in DNA: TGTGCCAGTAGTCCACTGACAGGGCCGGGTTCACCCCTCCACTTT. Its translation is CASSPLTGPGSPLHF. The rearrangement joins TRBV19 to TRBJ1-6; TRBD1 aligns across 7 bases. The CDR3 is made up of 15 amino acids. CDR1 is LNHDA, CDR2 SQIVND, per germline (reference sequence). V lost 5 bases to trimming and J lost 9 bases; unmatched junction nucleotides: 10.

This clone was seen a handful of times. The V and J genes are TRBV14 and TRBJ1-6; TRBD1 might be the D (6 bases). The germline V gene has CDR1 SGHDN and CDR2 FVKESK. Trimming left V 4 bases short and J 6 bases short, with 13 bases between. This CDR3 has 15 amino acids. CDR3 region: CASSPQGMGNSPLHF. The CDR3 DNA reads as TGTGCCAGCAGCCCACAGGGAATGGGTAATTCACCCCTCCACTTT.

The rearrangement joins TRBV28 to TRBJ1-5; TRBD1 agrees at 8 bases. The CDR3 is made up of 15 amino acids. CDR1 is MDHEN and CDR2 is SYDVKM in the germline V gene. J was trimmed by 3 bases and V by 6 bases; bases with no gene match: 7. The CDR3 nucleotides are TGTGCCAGCAGCCCGGGACAGGCGATCAATCAGCCCCAGCATTTT. Encoded protein: CASSPGQAINQPQHF.

The genes are TRBV7-9 and TRBJ1-4; possible D gene TRBD1, 5 bases. The V gene lost 5 bases and the J gene lost 5 bases, with 15 bases spanning the gap. Germline assignment: CDR1 SEHNR and CDR2 FQNEAQ (reference sequence). This CDR3 spans 15 amino acids. CDR3 nucleotide sequence: TGTGCCAGCAGCGTCGGGGGTGCGGCCAATGAAAAACTGTTTTTT. Translating gives CASSVGGAANEKLFF.

The CDR3 DNA is TGCGCCAGCAGCTTGGAAGGACAGGGTTGGACTGAAGCTTTCTTT. The encoded protein is CASSLEGQGWTEAFF. The chain carries TRBV5-1 and TRBJ1-1, with 8 positions matching TRBD1. The germline V gene encodes CDR1 SGHRS and CDR2 YFSETQ. V lost 0 bases, J lost 5 bases, and 6 bases stayed unmatched. This CDR3 has 15 residues.